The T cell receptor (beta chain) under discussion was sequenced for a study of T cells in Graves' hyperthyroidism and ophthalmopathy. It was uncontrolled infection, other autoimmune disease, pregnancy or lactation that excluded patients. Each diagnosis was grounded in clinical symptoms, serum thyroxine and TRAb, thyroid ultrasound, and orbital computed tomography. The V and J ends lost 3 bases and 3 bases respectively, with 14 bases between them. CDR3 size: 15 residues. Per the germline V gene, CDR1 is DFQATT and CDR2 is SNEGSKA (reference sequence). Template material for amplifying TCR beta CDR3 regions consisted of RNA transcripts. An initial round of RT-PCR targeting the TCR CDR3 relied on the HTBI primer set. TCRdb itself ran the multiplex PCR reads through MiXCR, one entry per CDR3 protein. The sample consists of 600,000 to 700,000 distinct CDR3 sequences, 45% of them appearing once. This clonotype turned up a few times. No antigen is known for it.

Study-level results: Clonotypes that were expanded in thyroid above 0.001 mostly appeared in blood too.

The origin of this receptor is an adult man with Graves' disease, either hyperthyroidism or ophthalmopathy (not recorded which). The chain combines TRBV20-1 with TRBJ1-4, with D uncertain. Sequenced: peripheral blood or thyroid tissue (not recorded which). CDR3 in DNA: TGCAGTGCTAGGACTCCTGGAGGGTCTAATGAAAAACTGTTTTTT. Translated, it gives CSARTPGGSNEKLFF.